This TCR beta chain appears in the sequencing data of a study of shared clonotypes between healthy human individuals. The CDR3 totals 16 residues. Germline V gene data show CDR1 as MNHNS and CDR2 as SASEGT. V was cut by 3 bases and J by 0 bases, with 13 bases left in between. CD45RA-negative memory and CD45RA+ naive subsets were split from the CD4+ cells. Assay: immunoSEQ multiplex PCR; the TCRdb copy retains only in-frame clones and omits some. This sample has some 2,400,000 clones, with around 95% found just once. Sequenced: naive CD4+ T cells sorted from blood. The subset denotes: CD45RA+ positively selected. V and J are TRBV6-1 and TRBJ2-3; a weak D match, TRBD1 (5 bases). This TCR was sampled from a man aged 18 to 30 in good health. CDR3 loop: CASSEQGSTSTDTQYF. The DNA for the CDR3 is TGTGCCAGCAGTGAGCAGGGATCCACTAGCACAGATACGCAGTATTTT.